Presented here are 21 T cell receptor beta chains from one specimen sequenced in a study of T cell responses to AZD1222 COVID-19 vaccine. Produced via immunoSEQ multiplex PCR; TCRdb's table is partial and in-frame only. The sample consists of 180,000 or so clones, 88% of them appearing once. The sample consisted of peripheral blood, taken on day 0 of AZD1222 vaccination. Receptor source: an adult in good health.

The chain links TRBV19 to TRBJ1-3; D remains ambiguous. The germline gives CDR1 LNHDA, CDR2 SQIVND (reference sequence). V was trimmed by 6 bases and J by 2 bases, leaving 14 bases between them. This CDR3 region has 15 residues. CDR3 coding DNA: TGTGCCAGTAGCCCCAATGCAGTCCCTGGAAACACCATATATTTT. Amino acids: CASSPNAVPGNTIYF.

CDR3 sequence: CARFPGQGAVGNTIYF. The CDR3 nucleotides read TGCGCCAGGTTTCCGGGACAGGGGGCGGTTGGAAACACCATATATTTT. The genes are TRBV10-1 and TRBJ1-3; 12 bases match TRBD1. Germline values: CDR1 WNHNN, CDR2 SYGVQD (reference sequence). With 9 bases clipped from V and 3 bases from J, the junction kept 9 bases outside the gene matches. CDR3 length: 16 residues.

In this sample, this clone turned up once. This chain links TRBV28 with TRBJ1-6; weak D call: TRBD1 (5 bases). V was shortened by 3 bases and J by 1 base, with 16 bases between the two germline ends. The CDR3 consists of 18 residues. Germline assignment: CDR1 MDHEN and CDR2 SYDVKM. The CDR3 DNA reads TGTGCCAGCAGTTTCGGGACGCGGGGAGCGTCCTATAATTCACCCCTCCACTTT. Translating it yields CASSFGTRGASYNSPLHF.

The chain has TRBV4-1 and TRBJ2-7, with D perhaps TRBD1 (6 bases). Germline V CDR1 and CDR2: MGHRA, YSYEKL. The V gene lost 0 bases and the J gene lost 1 base, with 13 bases spanning the gap. The CDR3 contains 16 residues. CDR3 nucleotide sequence: TGCGCCAGCAGCCAAGATATGACAGGCGCGTCCTACGAGCAGTACTTC. Amino acid sequence: CASSQDMTGASYEQYF.

This clone was counted only a few times. This CDR3 is CASSFSFRDRDSYSNQPQHF. The CDR3, as DNA: TGTGCCAGCAGTTTTTCGTTCCGGGACAGAGATTCCTATAGCAATCAGCCCCAGCATTTT. The rearrangement joins TRBV28 to TRBJ1-5, with 7 bases matching TRBD1. Germline values: CDR1 MDHEN, CDR2 SYDVKM. The CDR3 covers 20 residues. J was trimmed by 0 bases and V by 3 bases; bases with no gene match: 17.

This chain joins TRBV7-2 and TRBJ2-1, with 12 bases aligning to TRBD2. Germline-derived CDR1 and CDR2 are SGHTA and FQGNSA. This CDR3 contains 16 residues. The V gene end was trimmed by 6 bases and the J gene end by 5 bases; junction bases not matched to a gene: 8. The DNA of the CDR3 is TGTGCCAGCAGGTATATTGGACTAGCGGGGAACAATGAGCAGTTCTTC. Its translation: CASRYIGLAGNNEQFF. Drawing the rest from reference TRBV7-2 and TRBJ2-1, the complete variable domain is GAGVSQSPSNKVTEKGKDVELRCDPISGHTALYWYRQSLGQGLEFLIYFQGNSAPDKSGLPSDRFSAERTGGSVSTLTIQRTQQEDSAVYLCASRYIGLAGNNEQFFGPGTRLTVL.

CDR3 DNA sequence: TGTGCCAGCAGCCCCGGTCCAGGCGGCTCCTACGAGCAGTACTTC. Its protein product is CASSPGPGGSYEQYF. The genes are TRBV14 and TRBJ2-7, with D uncertain. The CDR3 covers 15 residues. V was cut by 4 bases and J by 0 bases, with 13 bases left in between. Per the germline V gene, CDR1 is SGHDN and CDR2 is FVKESK. Combining the CDR3 with reference TRBV14 and TRBJ2-7 gives the whole variable domain EAGVTQFPSHSVIEKGQTVTLRCDPISGHDNLYWYRRVMGKEIKFLLHFVKESKQDESGMPNNRFLAERTGGTYSTLKVQPAELEDSGVYFCASSPGPGGSYEQYFGPGTRLTVT.

CDR3 residues: CASSYSGGYEQYF. The CDR3 region has the DNA TGTGCCAGCAGCTATAGCGGGGGCTACGAGCAGTACTTC. This sequence joins TRBV11-2 and TRBJ2-7; TRBD2 aligns across 9 bases. The CDR3 is 13 amino acids. J was trimmed by 3 bases and V by 4 bases; bases with no gene match: 1. Germline values: CDR1 SGHAT, CDR2 FQNNGV. Combining the CDR3 with reference TRBV11-2 and TRBJ2-7 gives the whole variable domain EAGVAQSPRYKIIEKRQSVAFWCNPISGHATLYWYQQILGQGPKLLIQFQNNGVVDDSQLPKDRFSAERLKGVDSTLKIQPAKLEDSAVYLCASSYSGGYEQYFGPGTRLTVT.

V is TRBV6-1 and J is TRBJ1-2, with a weak D call TRBD1 (6 bases). Germline loops: CDR1 MNHNS, CDR2 SASEGT. The V end lost 1 base, the J end lost 8 bases, and 14 bases lay between the germline ends. CDR3 length: 14 amino acids. In nucleotides, the CDR3 is TGTGCCAGCAGTGAAGAAGGGGGGCGCCGGGGCTACACCTTC. Translation gives CASSEEGGRRGYTF.

The chain links TRBV4-1 to TRBJ2-5; D not resolved. Germline-derived CDR1 and CDR2 are MGHRA and YSYEKL. V gave up 2 bases and J gave up 2 bases, with 9 bases separating them. The CDR3 is made up of 14 amino acids. The CDR3 DNA reads as TGCGCCAGCAGCCAACCTGATATTCAAGAGACCCAGTACTTC. Protein sequence: CASSQPDIQETQYF.

The rearrangement uses TRBV10-3 and TRBJ2-5; possibly TRBD2 for D (6 bases). CDR3 length: 14 residues. The germline gives CDR1 ENHRY, CDR2 SYGVKD. The ends were cut back, 2 bases at V and 5 bases at J, with 12 bases in the middle. The CDR3 loop is CAISEKGTGETQYF. The DNA of the CDR3 is TGTGCCATCAGTGAGAAGGGGACTGGGGAGACCCAGTACTTC.

The chain recombines TRBV7-2 with TRBJ2-3, with 9 bases fitting TRBD2. The junction had 8 bases not matched to a gene; V was cut back by 1 base and J by 3 bases. From germline, CDR1 is SGHTA and CDR2 FQGNSA. The CDR3 totals 17 residues. CDR3 nucleotide sequence: TGTGCCAGCAGCTTAGTTTGGGGACTAGCTCGGACAGATACGCAGTATTTT. It codes for CASSLVWGLARTDTQYF.

This chain connects TRBV28 to TRBJ1-2; D unresolved. This CDR3 contains 13 residues. V was trimmed by 2 bases and J by 8 bases, leaving 12 bases between them. Looked up from germline, CDR1 is MDHEN and CDR2 is SYDVKM. The CDR3 DNA follows: TGTGCCAGCAGTTTACAGGAACTCGGGGGCTACACCTTC. Amino acids: CASSLQELGGYTF.

The chain joins TRBV5-4 to TRBJ2-1; 9 bases map to TRBD2. Losses at the gene ends were 2 bases for V and 4 bases for J; bases not matched to a gene: 4. The germline V gene has CDR1 SGHNT and CDR2 YYREEE (reference sequence). The CDR3 is 15 amino acids. The CDR3: CASSFNSGSYNEQFF. CDR3 DNA sequence: TGTGCCAGCAGCTTTAATAGCGGGAGTTACAATGAGCAGTTCTTC.

V usage is TRBV30 and J usage is TRBJ1-5; no clear D. CDR3 length: 13 amino acids. With 5 bases removed from V and 5 bases from J, the gap between germline ends came to 13 bases. CDR1 and CDR2 from the germline V gene are GTSNPN and SVGIG (reference sequence). CDR3 nucleotide sequence: TGTGCCTGGGCCGGGAGGGTCGATCAGCCCCAGCATTTT. This sequence encodes CAWAGRVDQPQHF.

This chain joins TRBV7-6 and TRBJ2-6; the D gene could be TRBD1 or TRBD2 (5 bases each). The CDR3 is 18 residues long. Looked up from germline, CDR1 is SGHVS and CDR2 is FNYEAQ. V lost 5 bases and J 4 bases, leaving 21 bases between the germline ends. The CDR3 DNA reads TGTGCCAGCAGCCCCCGAGGGGCACGGCCAACCGGGGCCAACGTCCTGACTTTC. Translation gives CASSPRGARPTGANVLTF.

The chain links TRBV2 to TRBJ2-1; possibly TRBD1 for D (5 bases). The CDR3 sequence is 13 residues long. The V end lost 8 bases, the J end lost 8 bases, and 16 bases lay between the germline ends. Germline loops: CDR1 SNHLY, CDR2 FYNNEI. The CDR3 DNA is TGTGCCAGCGTCTACTCTAGGGGTGATGAGCAGTTCTTC. Translated: CASVYSRGDEQFF.

The gene calls are TRBV6-5 and TRBJ2-3; D is possibly TRBD1 or TRBD2 (6 bases each). The CDR3 extends over 15 amino acids. V shed 2 bases and J shed 3 bases, with 12 bases lying between them. Germline values: CDR1 MNHEY, CDR2 SVGAGI. The CDR3 region is CASSYGGLRTDTQYF. Here the CDR3 DNA reads TGTGCCAGCAGTTACGGGGGGCTAAGGACAGATACGCAGTATTTT.

The rearrangement joins TRBV18 to TRBJ1-1; D perhaps matches TRBD1 (5 bases). Germline V gives CDR1 KGHSH, CDR2 LQKENI. Deletions cut 4 bases from V and 4 bases from J, with 13 bases between. The CDR3 contains 14 residues. DNA for the CDR3: TGTGCCAGCTCACAAAGGCAGGGATTCACTGAAGCTTTCTTT. It codes for CASSQRQGFTEAFF.

The chain has TRBV13 and TRBJ1-1, with D maybe TRBD1 (5 bases). The CDR3 sequence is 14 residues long. The V and J ends lost 0 bases and 8 bases respectively, with 13 bases between them. CDR1 and CDR2 (germline): PRHDT, FYEKMQ (reference sequence). CDR3 in DNA: TGTGCCAGCAGCTTAGGGGGACGGCAGTGGGAAGCTTTCTTT. Translation gives CASSLGGRQWEAFF.

The CDR3 sequence: CASSPRENSPLHF. The CDR3 DNA follows: TGTGCCAGCTCACCCCGGGAAAATTCACCCCTCCACTTT. This rearrangement joins TRBV18 to TRBJ1-6; no definite D call. With 3 bases removed from V and 7 bases from J, the gap between germline ends came to 7 bases. Germline CDR1 and CDR2: KGHSH and LQKENI. The CDR3 covers 13 residues.